These T cell receptor beta chains were read from a single sample in a study of blood T cell repertoires in COVID-19. Here immunoSEQ multiplex PCR was the method, and the copy in TCRdb shows in-frame clones only, minus some. The repertoire holds about 110,000 clones, 84% seen once, with 6.6% in the top ten. The specimen was peripheral blood. These TCRs come from a woman aged 45 to 65 with acute or convalescent COVID-19. Each CDR3 is given with its conserved first and last residue. Fields, in order: CDR3 length, D gene, J gene, clone size, V gene, CDR3 protein, CDR3 DNA. The D gene is left open where the match is weak. For some rows the clone size is stated as once, few or many, or as a class when expanded; others skip it.

15 | TRBD1 | TRBJ1-1 | - | TRBV14 | CASSRTGGGYTEAFF | TGTGCCAGCAGCCGGACAGGGGGCGGGTACACTGAAGCTTTCTTT
16 | TRBD1 | TRBJ2-7 | - | TRBV28 | CASSEYRGQGTYEQYF | TGTGCCAGCAGTGAATACCGGGGACAGGGAACCTACGAGCAGTACTTC
16 | TRBD2 | TRBJ2-3 | - | TRBV13 | CASSYGLAGGADTQYF | TGTGCCAGCAGCTACGGACTAGCGGGGGGGGCAGATACGCAGTATTTT
14 | - | TRBJ1-1 | - | TRBV18 | CASSPSFTPTEAFF | TGTGCCAGCTCACCAAGCTTTACGCCTACTGAAGCTTTCTTT
14 | - | TRBJ1-3 | few | TRBV18 | CASSPRGNGNTIYF | TGTGCCAGCTCACCACGAGGCAACGGAAACACCATATATTTT
12 | - | TRBJ1-2 | - | TRBV6-5 | CASSLTGYGYTF | TGTGCCAGCAGTTTGACAGGCTATGGCTACACCTTC
14 | - | TRBJ1-5 | - | TRBV30 | CAWSITGISQPQHF | TGTGCCTGGAGTATCACAGGGATAAGTCAGCCCCAGCATTTT
12 | TRBD1 | TRBJ2-7 | - | TRBV7-3 | CASSSDRGEQYF | TGTGCCAGCAGCTCAGACAGGGGCGAGCAGTACTTC
12 | - | TRBJ1-2 | - | TRBV19 | CASSILGGGYTF | TGTGCCAGTAGTATATTAGGAGGTGGCTACACCTTC
17 | - | TRBJ1-6 | - | TRBV10-3 | CATQGNREPSYNSPLHF | TGTGCCACCCAGGGAAACAGGGAGCCTTCATATAATTCACCCCTCCACTTT
14 | TRBD1 | TRBJ2-7 | - | TRBV5-1 | CASSSGTGYNEQYF | TGCGCCAGCAGCTCCGGGACAGGGTATAACGAGCAGTACTTC
12 | - | TRBJ1-2 | - | TRBV30 | CAWSHLLVGYTF | TGTGCCTGGAGTCACCTACTTGTCGGCTACACCTTC
14 | - | TRBJ1-4 | few | TRBV5-5 | CASSYSATNEKLFF | TGTGCCAGCAGCTATTCTGCAACTAATGAAAAACTGTTTTTT
14 | TRBD1 | TRBJ1-5 | - | TRBV18 | CASSPGTGNQPQHF | TGTGCCAGCTCACCTGGGACAGGTAATCAGCCCCAGCATTTT
16 | - | TRBJ1-1 | - | TRBV27 | CASSLAGTGWNTEAFF | TGTGCCAGCAGTTTAGCGGGTACGGGGTGGAACACTGAAGCTTTCTTT
17 | TRBD2 | TRBJ2-2 | - | TRBV18 | CASSPTSGALNTGELFF | TGTGCCAGCTCACCAACTAGCGGGGCCCTGAACACCGGGGAGCTGTTTTTT
15 | - | TRBJ1-3 | once | TRBV18 | CASSPKEGSGNTIYF | TGTGCCAGCTCTCCTAAGGAGGGCTCTGGAAACACCATATATTTT
12 | - | TRBJ1-5 | - | TRBV29-1 | CSVGRENQPQHF | TGCAGCGTTGGACGGGAGAATCAGCCCCAGCATTTT
13 | TRBD1 | TRBJ2-7 | - | TRBV2 | CATGDRVSYEQYF | TGTGCCACCGGCGACAGGGTGTCCTACGAGCAGTACTTC
16 | TRBD2 | TRBJ2-1 | - | TRBV5-1 | CASSSLPGGGQGEQFF | TGCGCCAGCAGCTCACTACCCGGGGGGGGGCAAGGTGAGCAGTTCTTC
15 | - | TRBJ1-1 | - | TRBV2 | CASSEEEGTGTEAFF | TGTGCCAGCAGTGAAGAGGAAGGAACAGGCACTGAAGCTTTCTTT
13 | - | TRBJ1-1 | few | TRBV11-2 | CASSPGQNTEAFF | TGTGCCAGCAGCCCCGGACAGAACACTGAAGCTTTCTTT
13 | TRBD1 | TRBJ1-1 | - | TRBV12-3/TRBV12-4 | CASSSQGAAEAFF | TGTGCCAGCAGTTCACAGGGGGCGGCTGAAGCTTTCTTT